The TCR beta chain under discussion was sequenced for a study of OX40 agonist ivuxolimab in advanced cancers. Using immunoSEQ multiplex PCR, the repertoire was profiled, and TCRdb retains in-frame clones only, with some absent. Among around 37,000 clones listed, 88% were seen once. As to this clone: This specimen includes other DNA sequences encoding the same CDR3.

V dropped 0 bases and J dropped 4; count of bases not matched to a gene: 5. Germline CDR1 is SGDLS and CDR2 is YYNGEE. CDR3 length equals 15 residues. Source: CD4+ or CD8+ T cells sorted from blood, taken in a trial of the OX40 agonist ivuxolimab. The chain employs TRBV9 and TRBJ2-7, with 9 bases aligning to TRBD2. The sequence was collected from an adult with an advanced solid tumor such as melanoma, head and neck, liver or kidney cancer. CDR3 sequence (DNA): TGTGCCAGCAGCGTAGGTGGTAGCGGGAGTTACGAGCAGTACTTC. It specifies CASSVGGSGSYEQYF. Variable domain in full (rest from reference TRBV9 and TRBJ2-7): DSGVTQTPKHLITATGQRVTLRCSPRSGDLSVYWYQQSLDQGLQFLIQYYNGEERAKGNILERFSAQQFPDLHSELNLSSLELGDSALYFCASSVGGSGSYEQYFGPGTRLTVT.